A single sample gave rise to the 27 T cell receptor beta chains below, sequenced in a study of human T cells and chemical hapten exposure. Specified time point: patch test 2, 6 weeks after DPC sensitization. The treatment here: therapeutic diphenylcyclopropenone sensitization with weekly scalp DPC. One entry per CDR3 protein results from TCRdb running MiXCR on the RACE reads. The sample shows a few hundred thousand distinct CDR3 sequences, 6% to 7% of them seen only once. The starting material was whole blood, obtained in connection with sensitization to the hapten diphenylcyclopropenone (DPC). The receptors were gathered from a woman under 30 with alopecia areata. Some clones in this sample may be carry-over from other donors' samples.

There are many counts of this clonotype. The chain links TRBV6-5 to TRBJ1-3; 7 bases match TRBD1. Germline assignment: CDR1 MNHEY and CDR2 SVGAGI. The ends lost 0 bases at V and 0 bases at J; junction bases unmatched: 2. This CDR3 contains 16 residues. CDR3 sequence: CASSYSQGDSGNTIYF. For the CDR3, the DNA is TGTGCCAGCAGTTACTCCCAGGGGGACTCTGGAAACACCATATATTTT.

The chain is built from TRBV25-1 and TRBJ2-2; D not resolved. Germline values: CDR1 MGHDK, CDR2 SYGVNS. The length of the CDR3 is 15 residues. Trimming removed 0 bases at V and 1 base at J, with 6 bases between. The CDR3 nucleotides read TGTGCCAGCAGTGAATATCCACTGAACACCGGGGAGCTGTTTTTT. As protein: CASSEYPLNTGELFF.

CDR3 protein: CASGGQSTSTDTQYF. CDR3 nucleotides: TGTGCCAGCGGGGGACAGAGCACTAGCACAGATACGCAGTATTTT. This sequence joins TRBV6-2 or TRBV6-3 and TRBJ2-3; 7 nucleotides agree with TRBD1. Germline V gene data show CDR1 as MNHEY and CDR2 as SVGEGT. CDR3 length equals 15 residues. V dropped 8 bases and J dropped 0; count of bases not matched to a gene: 8.

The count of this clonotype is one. The CDR3 spells CASRGGFTGELFF. The CDR3 DNA follows: TGTGCCAGCAGAGGAGGCTTCACCGGGGAGCTGTTTTTT. The chain is built from TRBV5-4 and TRBJ2-2; a possible D gene is TRBD2 (5 bases). The CDR3 extends over 13 amino acids. V dropped 5 bases and J dropped 4 bases, with 9 bases sitting between them. Germline V lookup: CDR1 SGHNT, CDR2 YYREEE (reference sequence).

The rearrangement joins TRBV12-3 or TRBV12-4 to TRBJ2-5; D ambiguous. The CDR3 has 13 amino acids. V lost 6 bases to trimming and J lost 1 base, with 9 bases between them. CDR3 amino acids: CASSRTLQETQYF. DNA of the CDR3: TGTGCCAGCAGCCGCACCCTCCAAGAGACCCAGTACTTC.

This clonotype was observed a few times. The CDR3 sequence is CASTSRVSGANVLTF. As DNA, the CDR3 is TGTGCCAGCACTTCCCGCGTCTCTGGGGCCAACGTCCTGACTTTC. This chain links TRBV6-1 with TRBJ2-6; D ambiguous. V lost 7 bases and J 0 bases, leaving 10 bases between the germline ends. CDR3 length equals 15 residues. Germline-derived CDR1 and CDR2 are MNHNS and SASEGT.

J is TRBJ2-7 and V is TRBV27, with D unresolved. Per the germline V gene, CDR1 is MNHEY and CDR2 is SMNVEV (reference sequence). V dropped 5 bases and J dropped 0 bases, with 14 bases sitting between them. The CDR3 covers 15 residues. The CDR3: CASSPRAQSSYEQYF. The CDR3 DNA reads TGTGCCAGCAGTCCCCGGGCCCAGAGCTCCTACGAGCAGTACTTC.

For the CDR3, the DNA is TGTGCCAGCAGTTTTCGGGAGAATGAGCAGTTCTTC. The encoded protein is CASSFRENEQFF. This chain links TRBV12-3 or TRBV12-4 with TRBJ2-1, with a possible D match to TRBD2 (6 bases). V dropped 3 bases and J dropped 7 bases, with 7 bases sitting between them. The CDR3 is made up of 12 amino acids.

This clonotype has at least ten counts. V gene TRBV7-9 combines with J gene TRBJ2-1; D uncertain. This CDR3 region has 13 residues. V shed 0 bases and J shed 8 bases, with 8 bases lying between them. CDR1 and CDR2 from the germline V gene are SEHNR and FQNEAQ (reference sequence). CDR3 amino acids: CASSLANTHEQFF. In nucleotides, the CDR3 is TGTGCCAGCAGCTTAGCGAACACCCATGAGCAGTTCTTC.

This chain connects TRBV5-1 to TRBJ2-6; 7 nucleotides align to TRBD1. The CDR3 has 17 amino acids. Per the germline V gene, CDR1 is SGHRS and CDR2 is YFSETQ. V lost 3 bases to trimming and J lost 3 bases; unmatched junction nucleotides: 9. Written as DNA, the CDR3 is TGCGCCAGCAGCTCTACAGGGGAGTGGCTTGGGGCCAACGTCCTGACTTTC. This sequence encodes CASSSTGEWLGANVLTF. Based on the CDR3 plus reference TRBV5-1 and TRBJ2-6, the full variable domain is KAGVTQTPRYLIKTRGQQVTLSCSPISGHRSVSWYQQTPGQGLQFLFEYFSETQRNKGNFPGRFSGRQFSNSRSEMNVSTLELGDSALYLCASSSTGEWLGANVLTFGAGSRLTVL.

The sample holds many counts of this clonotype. In nucleotides, the CDR3 is TGTGCCAGCGGCAACGCAGGCCGCAACACTGAAGCTTTCTTT. Translation gives CASGNAGRNTEAFF. The rearrangement joins TRBV5-4 to TRBJ1-1; no firm D call. CDR1 is SGHNT, CDR2 YYREEE, per germline (reference sequence). The germline V and J ends were trimmed by 7 bases and 2 bases, with 15 bases remaining between them. The CDR3 has 14 amino acids.

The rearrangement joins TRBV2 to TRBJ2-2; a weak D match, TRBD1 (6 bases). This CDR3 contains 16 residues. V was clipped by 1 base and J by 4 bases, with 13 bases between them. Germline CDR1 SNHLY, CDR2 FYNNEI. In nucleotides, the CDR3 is TGTGCCAGCAGTGAAGACGTGGGGGCGGGCACCGGGGAGCTGTTTTTT. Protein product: CASSEDVGAGTGELFF.

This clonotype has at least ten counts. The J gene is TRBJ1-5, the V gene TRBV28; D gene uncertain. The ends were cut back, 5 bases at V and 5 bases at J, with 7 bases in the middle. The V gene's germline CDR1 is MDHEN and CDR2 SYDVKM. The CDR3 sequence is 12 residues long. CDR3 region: CASSRLYQPQHF. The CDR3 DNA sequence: TGTGCCAGCAGTCGACTCTATCAGCCCCAGCATTTT.

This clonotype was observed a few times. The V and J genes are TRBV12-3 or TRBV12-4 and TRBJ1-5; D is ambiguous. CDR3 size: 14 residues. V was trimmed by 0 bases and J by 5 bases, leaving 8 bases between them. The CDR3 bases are TGTGCCAGCAGTTTAGCCGCTTTCTATCAGCCCCAGCATTTT. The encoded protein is CASSLAAFYQPQHF.

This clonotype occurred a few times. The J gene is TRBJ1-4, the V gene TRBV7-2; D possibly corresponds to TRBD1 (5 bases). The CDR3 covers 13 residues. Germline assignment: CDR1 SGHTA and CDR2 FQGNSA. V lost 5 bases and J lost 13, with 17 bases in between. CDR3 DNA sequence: TGTGCCAGCAGCGAGGACGGGGGAAGGGGACTGTTTTTT. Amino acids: CASSEDGGRGLFF.

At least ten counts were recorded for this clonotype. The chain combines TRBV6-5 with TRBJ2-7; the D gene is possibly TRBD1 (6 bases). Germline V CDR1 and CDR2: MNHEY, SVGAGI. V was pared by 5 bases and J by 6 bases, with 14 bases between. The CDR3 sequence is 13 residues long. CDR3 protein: CASSTGQATEQYF. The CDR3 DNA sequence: TGTGCCAGCAGTACGGGACAAGCTACCGAGCAGTACTTC.

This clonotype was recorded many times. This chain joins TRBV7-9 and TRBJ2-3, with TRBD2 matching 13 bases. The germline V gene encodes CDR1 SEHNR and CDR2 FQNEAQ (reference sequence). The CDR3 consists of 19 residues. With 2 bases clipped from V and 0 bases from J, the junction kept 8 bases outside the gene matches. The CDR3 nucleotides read TGTGCCAGCAGCTTAAGGGGGACTAGCGGGGCATCTAGCACAGATACGCAGTATTTT. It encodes CASSLRGTSGASSTDTQYF.

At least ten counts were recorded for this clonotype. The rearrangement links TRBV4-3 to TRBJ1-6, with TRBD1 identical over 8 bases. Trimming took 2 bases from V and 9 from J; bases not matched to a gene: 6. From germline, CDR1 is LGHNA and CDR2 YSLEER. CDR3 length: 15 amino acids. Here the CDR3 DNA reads TGCGCCAGCAGCCAAACGGACAGGGAGGCTTCACCCCTCCACTTT. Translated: CASSQTDREASPLHF.

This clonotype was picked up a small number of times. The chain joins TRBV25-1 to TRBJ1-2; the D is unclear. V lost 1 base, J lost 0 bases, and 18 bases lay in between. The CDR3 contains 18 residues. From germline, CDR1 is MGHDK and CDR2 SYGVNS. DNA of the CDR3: TGTGCCAGCAGTGAATTAGGAGTGGGAGACCGAGCTAACTATGGCTACACCTTC. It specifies CASSELGVGDRANYGYTF.

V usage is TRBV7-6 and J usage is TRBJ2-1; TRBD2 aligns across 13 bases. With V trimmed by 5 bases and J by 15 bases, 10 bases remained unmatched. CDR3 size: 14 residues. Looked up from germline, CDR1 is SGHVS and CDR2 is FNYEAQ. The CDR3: CASSQRLAGGVAFF. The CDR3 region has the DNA TGTGCCAGCAGCCAAAGACTAGCGGGGGGTGTAGCGTTCTTC.

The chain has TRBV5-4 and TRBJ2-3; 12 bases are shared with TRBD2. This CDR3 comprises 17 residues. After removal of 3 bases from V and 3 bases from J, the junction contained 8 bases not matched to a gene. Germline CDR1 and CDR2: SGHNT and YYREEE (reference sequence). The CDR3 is CASSYSSGGAGTDTQYF. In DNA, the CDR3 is TGTGCCAGCAGCTACTCTAGCGGGGGGGCCGGAACAGATACGCAGTATTTT.

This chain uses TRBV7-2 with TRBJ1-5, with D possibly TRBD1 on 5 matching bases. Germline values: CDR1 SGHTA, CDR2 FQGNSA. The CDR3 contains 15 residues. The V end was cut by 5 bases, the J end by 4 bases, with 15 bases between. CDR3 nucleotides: TGTGCCAGCAGCCCCACAGACGGGGGAAATCAGCCCCAGCATTTT. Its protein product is CASSPTDGGNQPQHF.

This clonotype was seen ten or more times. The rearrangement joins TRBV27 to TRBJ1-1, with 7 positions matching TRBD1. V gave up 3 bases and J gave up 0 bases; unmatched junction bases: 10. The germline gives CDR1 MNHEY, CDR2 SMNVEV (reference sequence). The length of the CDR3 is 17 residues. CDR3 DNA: TGTGCCAGCAGTTTGTCTACAGGGGAGCCTTTGAACACTGAAGCTTTCTTT. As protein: CASSLSTGEPLNTEAFF.

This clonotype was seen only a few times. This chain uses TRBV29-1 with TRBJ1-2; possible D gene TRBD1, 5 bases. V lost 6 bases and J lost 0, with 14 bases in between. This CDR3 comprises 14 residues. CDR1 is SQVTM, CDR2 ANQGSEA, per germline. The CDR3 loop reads CSVTRDGANYGYTF. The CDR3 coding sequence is TGCAGCGTGACCCGGGACGGTGCTAACTATGGCTACACCTTC.

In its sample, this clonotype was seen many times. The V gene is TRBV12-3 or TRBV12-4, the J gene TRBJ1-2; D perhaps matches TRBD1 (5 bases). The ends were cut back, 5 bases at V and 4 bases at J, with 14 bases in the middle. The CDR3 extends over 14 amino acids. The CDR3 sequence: CASSQGPSAYGYTF. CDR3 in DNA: TGTGCCAGCAGTCAGGGCCCTTCCGCCTATGGCTACACCTTC.

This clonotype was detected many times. Written as DNA, the CDR3 is TGTGCCAGCAGTTCGCAGGGGGTCTACGAGCAGTACTTC. Encoded protein: CASSSQGVYEQYF. The rearrangement uses TRBV12-3 or TRBV12-4 and TRBJ2-7; 7 bases line up with TRBD1. The V gene end was trimmed by 4 bases and the J gene end by 3 bases; junction bases not matched to a gene: 3. The CDR3 is 13 residues long.

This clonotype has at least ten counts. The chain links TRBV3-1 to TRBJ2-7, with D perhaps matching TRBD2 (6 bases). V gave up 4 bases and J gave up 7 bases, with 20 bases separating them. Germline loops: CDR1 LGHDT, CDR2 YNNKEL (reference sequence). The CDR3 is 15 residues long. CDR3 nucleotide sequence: TGTGCCAGCAGCCCCGGCCGGGACTCCCTAATGGAGCAGTACTTC. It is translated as CASSPGRDSLMEQYF.